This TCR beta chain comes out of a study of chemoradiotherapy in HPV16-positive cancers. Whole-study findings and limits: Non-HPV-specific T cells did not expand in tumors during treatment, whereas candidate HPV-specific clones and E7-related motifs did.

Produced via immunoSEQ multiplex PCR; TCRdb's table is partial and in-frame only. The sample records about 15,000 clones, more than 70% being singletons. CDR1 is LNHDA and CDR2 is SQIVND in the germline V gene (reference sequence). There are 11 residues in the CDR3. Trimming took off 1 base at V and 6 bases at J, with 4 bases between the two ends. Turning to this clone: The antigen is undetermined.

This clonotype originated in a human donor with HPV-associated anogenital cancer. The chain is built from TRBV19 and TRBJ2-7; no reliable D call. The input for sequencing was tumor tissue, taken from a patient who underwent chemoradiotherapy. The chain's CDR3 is CASSIGLEQYF. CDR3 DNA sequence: TGTGCCAGTAGTATAGGGCTCGAGCAGTACTTC.